Described below is a single T cell receptor (beta chain) sequence and its context. This entry belongs to a study of monozygotic twins with inflammatory bowel disease. CDR3 length equals 16 residues. UMIs were attached via template switching, each with a 6-nucleotide sample barcode. With the 5' RACE reads reprocessed, TCRdb shows one record per CDR3 protein and no DNA. This sample's clone table lists over 150,000 distinct CDR3 sequences. The sequence came from a human donor with ulcerative colitis or Crohn's disease, or a healthy co-twin of an affected twin (not recorded which). The V and J genes are TRBV12-3 or TRBV12-4 and TRBJ2-3; TCRdb's D call, TRBD2, is unchecked because there is no DNA. Sequencing was done on a sample of blood. CDR3 in amino acids: CASSRLAGGNTDTQYF.